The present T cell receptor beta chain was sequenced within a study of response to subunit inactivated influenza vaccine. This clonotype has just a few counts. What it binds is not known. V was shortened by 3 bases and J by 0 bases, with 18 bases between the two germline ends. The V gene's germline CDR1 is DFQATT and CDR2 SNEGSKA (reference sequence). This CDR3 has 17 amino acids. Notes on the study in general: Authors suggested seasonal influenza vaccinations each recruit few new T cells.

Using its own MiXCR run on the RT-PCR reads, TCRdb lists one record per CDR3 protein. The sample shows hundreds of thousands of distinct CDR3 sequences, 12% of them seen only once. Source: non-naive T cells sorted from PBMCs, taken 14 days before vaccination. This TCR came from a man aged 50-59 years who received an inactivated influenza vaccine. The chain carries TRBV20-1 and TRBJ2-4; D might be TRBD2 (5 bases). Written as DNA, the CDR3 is TGCAGTGCTAGGCCGACCAGAGGGCGGGTAGCCAAAAACATTCAGTACTTC. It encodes CSARPTRGRVAKNIQYF.